This T cell receptor (beta chain) was sequenced in a study of blood T cell repertoires in COVID-19. Trimming pared 6 bases from V and 2 bases from J, leaving 17 bases between. CDR3 length: 17 amino acids. CDR1 MNHEY and CDR2 SVGEGT come from the germline V gene. Cohorts were determined from participant-reported clinical history. A case of COVID-19 had been met by exposed participants within 2 weeks before study entry. Measured with immunoSEQ multiplex PCR; TCRdb has only the in-frame clones, and not every one. The sample lists more than 300,000 clones, roughly nine tenths occurring once. This TCR came from a woman between 40 and 50 years old who had been exposed to COVID-19. This rearrangement joins TRBV6-2 or TRBV6-3 to TRBJ2-6; D might be TRBD1 (6 bases). Sequencing was carried out using PBMCs or T cells enriched from blood (not recorded which). CDR3 nucleotide sequence: TGTGCCAGCAGCAGCCCCAGGGGCGCAACTGGGGCCAACGTCCTGACTTTC. Translating gives CASSSPRGATGANVLTF.